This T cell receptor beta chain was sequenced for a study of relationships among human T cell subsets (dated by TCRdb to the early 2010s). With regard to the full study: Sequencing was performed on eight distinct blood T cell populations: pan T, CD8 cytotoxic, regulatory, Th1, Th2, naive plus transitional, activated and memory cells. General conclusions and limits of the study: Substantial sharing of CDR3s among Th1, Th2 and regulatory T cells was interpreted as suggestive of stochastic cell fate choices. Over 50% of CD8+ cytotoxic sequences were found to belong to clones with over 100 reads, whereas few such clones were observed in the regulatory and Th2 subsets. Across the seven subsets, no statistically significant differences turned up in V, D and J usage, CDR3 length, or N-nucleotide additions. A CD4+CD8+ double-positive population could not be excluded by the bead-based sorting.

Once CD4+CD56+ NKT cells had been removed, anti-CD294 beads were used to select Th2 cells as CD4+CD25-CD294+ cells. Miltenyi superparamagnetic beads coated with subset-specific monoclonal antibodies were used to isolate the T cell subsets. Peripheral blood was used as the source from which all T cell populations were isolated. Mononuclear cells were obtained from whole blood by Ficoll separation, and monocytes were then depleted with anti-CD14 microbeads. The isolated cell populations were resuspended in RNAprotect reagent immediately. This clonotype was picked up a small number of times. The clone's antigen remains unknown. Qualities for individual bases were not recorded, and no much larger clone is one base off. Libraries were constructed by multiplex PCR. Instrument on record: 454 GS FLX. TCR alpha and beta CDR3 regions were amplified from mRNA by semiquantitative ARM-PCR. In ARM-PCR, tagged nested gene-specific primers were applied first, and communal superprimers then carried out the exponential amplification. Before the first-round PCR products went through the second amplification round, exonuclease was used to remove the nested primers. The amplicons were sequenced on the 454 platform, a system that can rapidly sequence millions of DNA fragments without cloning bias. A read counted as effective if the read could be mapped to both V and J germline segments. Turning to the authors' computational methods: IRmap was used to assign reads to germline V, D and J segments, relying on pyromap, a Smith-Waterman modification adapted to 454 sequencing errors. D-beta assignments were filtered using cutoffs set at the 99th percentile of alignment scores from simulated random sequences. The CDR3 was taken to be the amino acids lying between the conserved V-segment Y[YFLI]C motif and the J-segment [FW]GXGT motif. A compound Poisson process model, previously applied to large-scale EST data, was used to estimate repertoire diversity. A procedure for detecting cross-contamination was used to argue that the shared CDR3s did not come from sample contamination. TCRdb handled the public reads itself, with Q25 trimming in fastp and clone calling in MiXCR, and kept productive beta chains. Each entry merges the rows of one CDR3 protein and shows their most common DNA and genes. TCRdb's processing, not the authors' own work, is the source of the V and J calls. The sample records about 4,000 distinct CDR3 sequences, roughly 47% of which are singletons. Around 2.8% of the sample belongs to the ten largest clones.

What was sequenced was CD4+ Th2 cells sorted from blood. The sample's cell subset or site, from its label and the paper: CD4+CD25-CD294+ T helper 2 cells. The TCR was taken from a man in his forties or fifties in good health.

The sequenced DNA: TGTGCCAGCAGAGAACCGGGACGGGGAGGCTACGAGCAGTACTTC. It codes for CASREPGRGGYEQYF. The sequence links TRBV11-2 to TRBJ2-7, and TRBD2 may be the D gene, going by 6 matching bases. CDR1 and CDR2 are drawn from the germline V gene: SGHAT, FQNNGV. Reading from cysteine to phenylalanine, the CDR3 counts 15 amino acids. The CDR3 DNA has 45 bases and is translated from base 1. V is cut by 6 bases and J by 3 bases, and the space between the germline ends is 18 bases.